This TCR beta chain comes out of a study of CD8 T cells in Susac syndrome. Germline V lookup: CDR1 MGHRA, CDR2 YSYEKL. The CDR3 contains 14 residues. The germline V and J ends were trimmed by 1 base and 8 bases, with 11 bases remaining between them. About 0.5 to 1 ug RNA was reverse transcribed with random hexamers. Amplification of the TCR beta CDR3 was carried out by immunoSEQ multiplex PCR, which spanned a total of 54 Vbeta and 13 Jbeta segments. MiXCR, run by TCRdb on the immunoSEQ multiplex PCR reads, gives a single entry per CDR3 protein. The sample has approximately 110,000 distinct CDR3 sequences, approximately 93% seen once. CD8+ and CD4+ blood T cells underwent TCR beta sequencing. Negative isolation yielded CD4+ and CD8+ T cells, and FACS enriched TEMRA cells.

The sequenced material came from CD8+ T cells from PBMCs. The source is a human donor with multiple sclerosis. The V gene is TRBV4-1, the J gene TRBJ1-4; possible D gene TRBD1, 6 bases. The CDR3 nucleotides read TGCGCCAGCAGCCAAGGGGGGCAAAGGGAAAAACTGTTTTTT. It is translated as CASSQGGQREKLFF.